The clone carrying this T cell receptor beta chain was detected only once. The data derive from a study of shared clonotypes between healthy human individuals. As defined, naive CD8 cells were CD45RO-negative and positively selected for CCR7, with terminally differentiated effector memory CD45RA+ cells excluded. Germline CDR1 MNHEY, CDR2 SVGAGI. CDR3 length: 13 amino acids. The V end was cut by 8 bases, the J end by 5 bases, with 15 bases between. Genomic DNA of each subset was evenly split across several immunoSEQ plates. Libraries were prepared by immunoSEQ multiplex PCR; TCRdb keeps only in-frame clonotypes and omits some of them. In the table there are 800,000 or so clones, approximately 96% of which are singletons.

This sequence joins TRBV6-5 and TRBJ1-1; D is perhaps TRBD1 (5 bases). This clonotype was obtained from a man younger than 40 in good health. Sequencing was done on a sample of naive CD8+ T cells sorted from blood. CDR3 protein: CASSVGEATEAFF. CDR3 DNA sequence: TGTGCCAGCTCGGTAGGGGAAGCGACTGAAGCTTTCTTT.